The next 27 T cell receptor beta chains were all read from a single sample in a study of T cells in localized non-small cell lung cancer. TCRdb's copy holds only in-frame clones and misses some; the assay was immunoSEQ multiplex PCR. This table has 48,000 or so clones, around 86% appearing once. The sequences come from peripheral blood, collected before any cancer treatment. These receptors all come from an older male donor with stage III squamous cell lung carcinoma.

The genes are TRBV7-8 and TRBJ1-3; a possible D gene is TRBD1 (6 bases). From germline, CDR1 is SGHVS and CDR2 FQNEAQ. The CDR3 covers 17 residues. The V end was cut by 3 bases, the J end by 2 bases, with 17 bases between. The CDR3 sequence is CASSFGTTGLTGNTIYF. The CDR3, as DNA: TGTGCCAGCAGCTTTGGAACGACAGGACTAACTGGAAACACCATATATTTT.

V is TRBV19 and J is TRBJ2-3, with D perhaps being TRBD1 or TRBD2 (5 bases each). V dropped 5 bases and J dropped 0 bases, with 9 bases sitting between them. Germline-derived CDR1 and CDR2 are LNHDA and SQIVND (reference sequence). This CDR3 is built from 14 residues. The CDR3 protein is CASSARDSTDTQYF. The CDR3 coding sequence is TGTGCCAGTAGTGCCCGGGACAGCACAGATACGCAGTATTTT.

The V and J genes are TRBV6-5 and TRBJ1-5; 7 bases are a match to TRBD1. Per germline, CDR1 MNHEY and CDR2 SVGAGI. J lost 3 bases, V lost 0 bases, and 5 bases had no gene match. This CDR3 has 16 residues. In DNA form, the CDR3 reads TGTGCCAGCAGTTACTCGGGCAGGGGGACCAATCAGCCCCAGCATTTT. It yields the protein CASSYSGRGTNQPQHF.

The chain uses TRBV5-4 and TRBJ2-6; a possible D gene is TRBD2 (7 bases). This CDR3 is 15 amino acids long. V was clipped by 3 bases and J by 7 bases, with 14 bases between them. The germline V gene encodes CDR1 SGHNT and CDR2 YYREEE (reference sequence). The CDR3 is CASSSAGAGANVLTF. The CDR3 DNA follows: TGTGCCAGCAGCTCGGCGGGGGCCGGAGCCAACGTCCTGACTTTC.

This clone has more than one count but fewer than ten. V usage is TRBV18 and J usage is TRBJ2-5; D is undetermined. V gave up 3 bases and J gave up 5 bases, with 10 bases separating them. CDR1 KGHSH and CDR2 LQKENI come from the germline V gene. This CDR3 region has 13 residues. Here the CDR3 reads CASSPLETETQYF. The CDR3 DNA is TGTGCCAGCTCACCCCTCGAAACGGAGACCCAGTACTTC. Using reference TRBV18 and TRBJ2-5 for the parts outside the CDR3, the full variable domain is NAGVMQNPRHLVRRRGQEARLRCSPMKGHSHVYWYRQLPEEGLKFMVYLQKENIIDESGMPKERFSAEFPKEGPSILRIQQVVRGDSAAYFCASSPLETETQYFGPGTRLLVL.

The chain joins TRBV29-1 to TRBJ1-1; the match to TRBD1 covers 7 bases. Germline lookup yields CDR1 SQVTM and CDR2 ANQGSEA. Unmatched junction bases numbered 11, after V lost 4 bases and J lost 3 bases. The CDR3 has 15 amino acids. This CDR3 reads CSVGKTGNEDTEAFF. DNA of the CDR3: TGCAGCGTTGGAAAGACAGGGAATGAGGACACTGAAGCTTTCTTT.

The chain recombines TRBV7-3 with TRBJ2-2, with 13 positions matching TRBD2. Germline V CDR1 and CDR2: SGHTA, FQGTGA. The CDR3 is 16 residues long. Trimming took 5 bases from V and 8 from J; bases not matched to a gene: 8. CDR3 amino acids: CASSRGLAGAMGELFF. The CDR3 DNA follows: TGTGCCAGCAGCCGAGGACTAGCGGGAGCTATGGGGGAGCTGTTTTTT.

The chain couples TRBV7-2 to TRBJ2-3; D is possibly TRBD2 (6 bases). CDR1 and CDR2 from the germline V gene are SGHTA and FQGNSA. Between the trimmed V and J ends, which lost 5 bases and 2 bases, there was a span of 11 bases. The CDR3 length is 14 residues. The CDR3 reads CASSLPGLTDTQYF. CDR3 sequence (DNA): TGTGCCAGCAGCCTACCGGGACTCACAGATACGCAGTATTTT.

This clone was observed a single time. The chain recombines TRBV7-2 with TRBJ2-1; D perhaps matches TRBD1 (5 bases). Looked up from germline, CDR1 is SGHTA and CDR2 is FQGNSA. The ends were cut back, 6 bases at V and 4 bases at J, with 13 bases in the middle. The CDR3 sequence is 14 residues long. The CDR3 reads CASRRGQSYNEQFF. CDR3 bases: TGTGCCAGCAGAAGGGGTCAATCTTACAATGAGCAGTTCTTC.

In this sample, this clone turned up once. The V and J genes are TRBV9 and TRBJ1-2, with unresolved D. The CDR3 consists of 14 residues. CDR1 and CDR2 (germline): SGDLS, YYNGEE. Trimming pared 0 bases from V and 3 bases from J, leaving 9 bases between. The CDR3 region has the DNA TGTGCCAGCAGCGTAGCAGAAACTGACTATGGCTACACCTTC. It translates to CASSVAETDYGYTF.

The CDR3, as DNA: TGTGCCAGCAGTAAGGGACAGGTCCAAGAGACCCAGTACTTC. Protein sequence: CASSKGQVQETQYF. The chain has TRBV2 and TRBJ2-5, with TRBD1 matching 8 bases. This CDR3 has 14 residues. CDR1 SNHLY and CDR2 FYNNEI come from the germline V gene. V dropped 5 bases and J dropped 1; count of bases not matched to a gene: 3.

The table lists this clone with a few counts. This chain connects TRBV7-9 to TRBJ1-1, with a tentative D call TRBD1 (6 bases). The V and J ends lost 4 bases and 4 bases respectively, with 13 bases between them. Per germline, CDR1 SEHNR and CDR2 FQNEAQ (reference sequence). This CDR3 region has 14 residues. The CDR3 here is CASSSQGLFTEAFF. CDR3 sequence (DNA): TGTGCCAGCAGCTCACAGGGTTTGTTCACTGAAGCTTTCTTT. Drawing the rest from reference TRBV7-9 and TRBJ1-1, the complete variable domain is DTGVSQNPRHKITKRGQNVTFRCDPISEHNRLYWYRQTLGQGPEFLTYFQNEAQLEKSRLLSDRFSAERPKGSFSTLEIQRTEQGDSAMYLCASSSQGLFTEAFFGQGTRLTVV.

The V and J genes are TRBV10-3 and TRBJ2-3; D perhaps matches TRBD1 (6 bases). Germline V lookup: CDR1 ENHRY, CDR2 SYGVKD. The V gene lost 10 bases and the J gene lost 7 bases, with 18 bases spanning the gap. The CDR3 loop spans 13 amino acids. In DNA, the CDR3 is TGTGCCACCAAGGGGGTGGTTTCAAATACGCAGTATTTT. It specifies CATKGVVSNTQYF.

The chain has TRBV7-9 and TRBJ2-3; perhaps TRBD1 as D (8 bases). V shed 3 bases and J shed 6 bases, with 13 bases lying between them. The CDR3 covers 14 residues. Germline CDR1 and CDR2: SEHNR and FQNEAQ (reference sequence). The CDR3 reads CASSFGQGGDTQYF. CDR3 sequence (DNA): TGTGCCAGCAGCTTTGGACAGGGAGGGGATACGCAGTATTTT.

This chain links TRBV9 with TRBJ2-3; 9 bases line up with TRBD2. J lost 4 bases, V lost 2 bases, and 8 bases had no gene match. The germline gives CDR1 SGDLS, CDR2 YYNGEE. CDR3 length: 16 amino acids. The CDR3 bases are TGTGCCAGCAGCGTTAGCGGGAGATGGCTCCCAGATACGCAGTATTTT. Protein: CASSVSGRWLPDTQYF.

V and J are TRBV4-1 and TRBJ2-7, with 7 bases that match TRBD1. The CDR3 runs 15 residues. With 4 bases clipped from V and 7 bases from J, the junction kept 13 bases outside the gene matches. Per the germline V gene, CDR1 is MGHRA and CDR2 is YSYEKL. The CDR3 nucleotides are TGCGCCAGCAGCCGAGAGATAAGGGGGCTAGGGGAGCAGTACTTC. Protein: CASSREIRGLGEQYF.

V gene TRBV5-4 combines with J gene TRBJ2-3, with TRBD2 matching over 8 bases. The CDR3 runs to 15 residues. Germline CDR1 and CDR2: SGHNT and YYREEE (reference sequence). With 4 bases clipped from V and 4 bases from J, the junction kept 8 bases outside the gene matches. The CDR3 protein is CASSLGGAGADTQYF. CDR3 DNA: TGTGCCAGCAGCCTCGGGGGAGCGGGAGCAGATACGCAGTATTTT.

This sequence joins TRBV4-1 and TRBJ1-6, with D uncertain. CDR1 is MGHRA and CDR2 is YSYEKL in the germline V gene. The CDR3 has 17 amino acids. The V gene lost 0 bases and the J gene lost 6 bases, with 15 bases spanning the gap. CDR3 protein: CASSQESLTNINSPLHF. The CDR3 DNA sequence: TGCGCCAGCAGCCAAGAAAGTTTGACGAATATTAATTCACCCCTCCACTTT.

The chain combines TRBV4-3 with TRBJ1-2, with TRBD1 matching 9 bases. Germline CDR1 LGHNA, CDR2 YSLEER. CDR3 size: 14 residues. Trimming removed 2 bases from V and 13 bases from J; junction bases left unmatched: 11. The CDR3 reads CASSQSGTGSLRTF. DNA of the CDR3: TGCGCCAGCAGCCAATCCGGGACAGGGTCCCTCCGCACCTTC.

This clone was seen just once. This chain links TRBV9 with TRBJ2-1; 9 nucleotides agree with TRBD2. Germline loops: CDR1 SGDLS, CDR2 YYNGEE. This CDR3 has 16 amino acids. The ends lost 3 bases at V and 5 bases at J; junction bases unmatched: 9. As DNA, the CDR3 is TGTGCCAGCAGCGAGGAGGCGGGGGGGCTGGACAATGAGCAGTTCTTC. As protein: CASSEEAGGLDNEQFF.

V gene TRBV7-2 combines with J gene TRBJ1-2, with D uncertain. This CDR3 is 13 amino acids long. Trimming removed 5 bases at V and 4 bases at J, with 11 bases between. Germline CDR1 and CDR2: SGHTA and FQGNSA. CDR3: CASSPGRSYGYTF. DNA for the CDR3: TGTGCCAGCAGCCCCGGACGGAGCTATGGCTACACCTTC. Together with reference TRBV7-2 and TRBJ1-2, the CDR3 gives the full variable domain: GAGVSQSPSNKVTEKGKDVELRCDPISGHTALYWYRQSLGQGLEFLIYFQGNSAPDKSGLPSDRFSAERTGGSVSTLTIQRTQQEDSAVYLCASSPGRSYGYTFGSGTRLTVV.

The chain uses TRBV6-1 and TRBJ2-5; D is unresolved. Trimming stripped 0 bases from V and 3 bases from J, with 11 bases between. CDR1 and CDR2 (germline): MNHNS, SASEGT. The CDR3 totals 15 residues. Written as DNA, the CDR3 is TGTGCCAGCAGTGAAGCTTACTCCGCTAAAGAGACCCAGTACTTC. It specifies CASSEAYSAKETQYF.

The chain uses TRBV7-9 and TRBJ2-7, with a tentative D call TRBD2 (6 bases). Germline values: CDR1 SEHNR, CDR2 FQNEAQ (reference sequence). The CDR3 is 15 amino acids. V was pared by 0 bases and J by 5 bases, with 14 bases between. CDR3 bases: TGTGCCAGCAGCTTAGCGGGAGGAACCGGGAACGAGCAGTACTTC. It encodes CASSLAGGTGNEQYF.

The genes are TRBV5-4 and TRBJ1-6, with 9 nucleotides matching TRBD1. J lost 8 bases, V lost 3 bases, and 6 bases had no gene match. There are 15 residues in the CDR3. Germline loops: CDR1 SGHNT, CDR2 YYREEE (reference sequence). CDR3 sequence: CASSSGTGSDSPLHF. The CDR3 DNA is TGTGCCAGCAGCTCCGGGACAGGGTCTGATTCACCCCTCCACTTT.

The chain combines TRBV7-9 with TRBJ2-1, with D unresolved. Trimming removed 3 bases at V and 3 bases at J, with 12 bases between. Germline V gives CDR1 SEHNR, CDR2 FQNEAQ (reference sequence). The CDR3 runs 15 residues. Written as DNA, the CDR3 is TGTGCCAGCAGCTTGAGTGGCCAGAACTACAATGAGCAGTTCTTC. Translating gives CASSLSGQNYNEQFF.

The chain employs TRBV28 and TRBJ2-7; 7 bases are a match to TRBD1. Germline V gene data show CDR1 as MDHEN and CDR2 as SYDVKM. This CDR3 is 16 amino acids long. Losses at the gene ends were 1 base for V and 6 bases for J; bases not matched to a gene: 12. The CDR3 protein is CASSLFTGTVHVEQYF. DNA for the CDR3: TGTGCCAGCAGTTTATTCACCGGGACAGTTCACGTCGAGCAGTACTTC. The whole variable domain, filled in from reference TRBV28 and TRBJ2-7, reads DVKVTQSSRYLVKRTGEKVFLECVQDMDHENMFWYRQDPGLGLRLIYFSYDVKMKEKGDIPEGYSVSREKKERFSLILESASTNQTSMYLCASSLFTGTVHVEQYFGPGTRLTVT.

The genes are TRBV9 and TRBJ2-5; 14 nucleotides agree with TRBD2. This CDR3 has 18 amino acids. Germline V gene lookup returns CDR1 SGDLS and CDR2 YYNGEE. Unmatched junction bases numbered 12, after V lost 4 bases and J lost 4 bases. CDR3 nucleotide sequence: TGTGCCAGCAGCTCCAGACTAGCGGGGGGGCAGAACGGAGAGACCCAGTACTTC. Translation: CASSSRLAGGQNGETQYF.